This paragraph covers one TCR beta chain sequence. Its antigen is still unknown. Base qualities are missing; no much larger clone stands one base away. Reading from cysteine to phenylalanine, the CDR3 counts 14 amino acids. The retained sequence is limited to the CDR3, 42 bases, with the frame set at the first base. The germline V gene encodes CDR1 SGHAT and CDR2 FQNNGV. V and J lose 1 base and 4 bases, and a span of 8 bases separates them. Whole blood was collected in K2EDTA tubes by collaborating institutions according to the institutions' own protocols. For TCRbeta analysis, collaborators shipped samples as frozen whole blood, isolated PBMCs, or DNA extracted from either of those sample types. This entry is derived from a study of blood T cell repertoires in COVID-19 (TCRdb year 2020). About the full investigation: The collaborator samples originated in the United States, Italy and Spain and spanned the acute and convalescent phases of COVID-19. The prospective study material was composed of cDNA or gDNA derived from T cells, B-cell-depleted T cells, or PBMCs. Subjects who had been exposed to COVID-19, were actively infected with it, or had recovered from it provided the deeply sampled blood TCRbeta repertoires that made up the dataset. The repertoires were released in a freely available public database meant as a resource for research on the immune response to SARS-CoV-2. The samples were drawn from two sources: the first 160 participants of the ongoing ImmuneRACE study, and 1,200 or so subjects contributed by 6 global collaborators. The sample metadata nearly always contained a de-identified subject ID, COVID-19 status, age in years and sex. Where available, HLA class I and class II types were taken from metadata supplied by the sample provider and were not determined by assay-based typing.

What the work shows at the level of the full study, not this receptor alone: Clinical and demographic metadata were provided uncurated, with the amount varying by source and participant.

TCRbeta CDR3 regions were amplified from genomic DNA using the immunoSEQ Assay, a bias-controlled multiplex PCR. From the authors' description of their analysis: The number of nucleated cells in each sample was estimated by amplification of reference gene primers within the assay. To quantify the absolute abundance of each unique TCRbeta CDR3 rearrangement, sequence reads were collapsed and filtered. For each sample, productive Simpson clonality was calculated by taking the square root of Simpson's diversity index across productive rearrangements. TCRdb retrieved this table from immuneACCESS and kept in-frame rearrangements only. Not all clones are present; in checked studies, unresolved V genes account for under half, and no reason is known for the remainder. V and J calls and clone size follow that table, whereas D and trimming were derived from the DNA. Across this sample there are roughly 45,000 clones, with around four fifths seen only once. The ten largest clones take up 10% to 15% of the sample.

This TCR derives from a human donor in a cohort sampled during active COVID-19. The sample taken for sequencing was peripheral blood. The chain couples TRBV11-2 to TRBJ1-5, with a tentative D gene TRBD1 over 5 matching bases. The CDR3: CASSLGAGNQPQHF. The DNA sequence reads TGTGCCAGCAGCTTAGGGGCAGGGAATCAGCCCCAGCATTTT.